This record concerns one T cell receptor beta chain sequence. The antigen it binds to is not known. One base away there is no much larger clone; base qualities are not given. The sample comes from a study of blood T cell repertoires in COVID-19 (dated by TCRdb to 2018 to 2020). General notes on the study: Collaborator samples came from the United States, Italy and Spain and covered acute and convalescent phases of COVID-19. Samples came from the ongoing ImmuneRACE study (first 160 participants) plus 1,254 subjects from 6 global collaborators. The repertoires were released in a freely available public database meant as a resource for research on the immune response to SARS-CoV-2. Nearly every sample came with metadata listing a de-identified subject ID, COVID-19 status, age in years and sex. Where available, HLA class I and class II types were taken from metadata supplied by the sample provider and were not determined by assay-based typing. The dataset comprised deeply sampled blood TCRbeta repertoires from subjects exposed to, actively infected with, or recovered from COVID-19. The material from the prospective study consisted of cDNA or gDNA derived from T cells, B-cell-depleted T cells, or PBMCs.

Whole blood was collected in K2EDTA tubes by collaborating institutions according to the institutions' own protocols. Collaborator samples were shipped for TCRbeta analysis as frozen whole blood, isolated PBMCs, or DNA extracted from either sample type. The immunoSEQ Assay, a bias-controlled multiplex PCR, was used to amplify TCRbeta CDR3 regions from genomic DNA. As for the authors' bioinformatics: Within the assay, amplification of reference gene primers was used to estimate how many nucleated cells each sample contained. To quantify the absolute abundance of each unique TCRbeta CDR3 rearrangement, sequence reads were collapsed and filtered. For each sample, productive Simpson clonality was calculated as the square root of Simpson's diversity index over productive rearrangements. TCRdb provides this immuneACCESS table in a form limited to in-frame rearrangements. Some clones are lacking; in checked studies, under half of them reflect an unresolved V gene, and why the rest are absent is not known. V and J calls and clone size are those listed in that table; D and trimming were worked out from the DNA. Across this sample there are 200,000 to 300,000 clones, with around 87% seen only once. The ten largest clones represent about 7.6% of the sample.

From the cysteine up to the phenylalanine, the CDR3 has a length of 15 residues. Of all the DNA, just the CDR3 is kept, 45 bases in frame from base 1. Reading the germline V gene gives CDR1 SGHRS and CDR2 YFSETQ. Ends trimmed: V by 2 bases, J by 4 bases; bases unmatched to a gene: 8. Points the paper makes about the study in general: The amount of clinical and demographic metadata varied by source and participant and was provided uncurated.

The clonotype originates from a woman between 65 and 79 years old with active or convalescent COVID-19. Sequencing was done on a sample of peripheral blood. The chain joins TRBV5-1 to TRBJ1-1; 7 central nucleotides agree with TRBD1. The CDR3 corresponds to CASSFTTGVGTEAFF. The sequence in DNA is TGCGCCAGCAGCTTCACTACAGGGGTGGGCACTGAAGCTTTCTTT.